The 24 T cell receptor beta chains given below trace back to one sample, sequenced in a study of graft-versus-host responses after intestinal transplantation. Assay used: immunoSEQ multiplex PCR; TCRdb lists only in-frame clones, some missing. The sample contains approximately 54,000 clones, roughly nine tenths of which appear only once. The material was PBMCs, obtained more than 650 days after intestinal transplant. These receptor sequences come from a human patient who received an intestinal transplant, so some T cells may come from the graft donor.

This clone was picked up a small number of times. The CDR3 spells CASSLGQSRDYGYTF. The CDR3, as DNA: TGTGCCAGCAGCTTGGGACAGTCGAGGGACTATGGCTACACCTTC. The chain has TRBV9 and TRBJ1-2; the match to TRBD1 covers 7 bases. Germline V lookup: CDR1 SGDLS, CDR2 YYNGEE. CDR3 length equals 15 residues. Trimming took 4 bases from V and 3 from J; bases not matched to a gene: 9.

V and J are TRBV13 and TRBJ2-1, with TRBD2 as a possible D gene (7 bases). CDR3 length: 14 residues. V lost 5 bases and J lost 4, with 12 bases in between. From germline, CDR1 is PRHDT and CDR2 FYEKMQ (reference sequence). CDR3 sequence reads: CASSQGGGYNEQFF. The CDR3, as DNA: TGTGCCAGCAGCCAAGGGGGGGGATACAATGAGCAGTTCTTC.

CDR3 sequence: CASPQGKETQYF. In nucleotides, the CDR3 is TGTGCCAGCCCGCAGGGAAAAGAGACCCAGTACTTC. The rearrangement uses TRBV11-3 and TRBJ2-5; TRBD1 is a possible D gene (5 bases). This CDR3 spans 12 amino acids. V lost 8 bases and J lost 3, with 10 bases in between. Germline V CDR1 and CDR2: SGHNT, YENEEA. Complete variable domain (other parts from reference TRBV11-3 and TRBJ2-5): EAGVVQSPRYKIIEKKQPVAFWCNPISGHNTLYWYLQNLGQGPELLIRYENEEAVDDSQLPKDRFSAERLKGVDSTLKIQPAELGDSAVYLCASPQGKETQYFGPGTRLLVL.

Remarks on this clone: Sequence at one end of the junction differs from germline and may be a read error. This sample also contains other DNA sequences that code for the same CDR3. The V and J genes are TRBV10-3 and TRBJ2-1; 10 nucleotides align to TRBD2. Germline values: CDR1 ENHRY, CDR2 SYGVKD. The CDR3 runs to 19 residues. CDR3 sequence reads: CAISESNSGGYNSYNEQFF. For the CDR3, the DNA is TGTGCCATCAGTGAGTCGAATAGCGGGGGGTATAACTCCTACAACGAGCAGTTCTTC.

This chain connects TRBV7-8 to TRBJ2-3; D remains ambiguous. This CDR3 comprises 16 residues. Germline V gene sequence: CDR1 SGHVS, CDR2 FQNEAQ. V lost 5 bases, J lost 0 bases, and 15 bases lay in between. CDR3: CASSHLVAASTDTQYF. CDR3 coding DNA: TGTGCCAGCAGCCATCTGGTGGCGGCTAGCACAGATACGCAGTATTTT.

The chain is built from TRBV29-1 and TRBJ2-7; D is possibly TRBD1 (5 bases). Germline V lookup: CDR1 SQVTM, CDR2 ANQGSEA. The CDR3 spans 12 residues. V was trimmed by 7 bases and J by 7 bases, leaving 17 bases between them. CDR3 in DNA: TGCAGCGCCTCGAAGGGGAACGGGGAGCAGTACTTC. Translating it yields CSASKGNGEQYF.

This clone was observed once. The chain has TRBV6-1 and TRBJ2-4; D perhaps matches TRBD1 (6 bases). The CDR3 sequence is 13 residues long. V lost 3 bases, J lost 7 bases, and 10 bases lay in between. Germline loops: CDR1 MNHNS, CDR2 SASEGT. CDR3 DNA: TGTGCCAGCAGTGACATAGACAGGAACATTCAGTACTTC. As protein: CASSDIDRNIQYF.

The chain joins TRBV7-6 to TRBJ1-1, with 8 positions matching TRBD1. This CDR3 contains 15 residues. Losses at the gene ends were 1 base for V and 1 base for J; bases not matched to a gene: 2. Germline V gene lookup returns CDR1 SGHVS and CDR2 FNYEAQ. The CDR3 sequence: CASSLDRGGNTEAFF. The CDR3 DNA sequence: TGTGCCAGCAGCTTAGACAGGGGGGGGAACACTGAAGCTTTCTTT.

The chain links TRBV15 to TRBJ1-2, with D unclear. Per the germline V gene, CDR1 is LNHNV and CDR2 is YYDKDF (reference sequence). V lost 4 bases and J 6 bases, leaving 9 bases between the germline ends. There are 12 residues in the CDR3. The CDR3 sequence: CATSTGGDGYTF. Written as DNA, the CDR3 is TGTGCCACCAGCACTGGTGGGGATGGCTACACCTTC.

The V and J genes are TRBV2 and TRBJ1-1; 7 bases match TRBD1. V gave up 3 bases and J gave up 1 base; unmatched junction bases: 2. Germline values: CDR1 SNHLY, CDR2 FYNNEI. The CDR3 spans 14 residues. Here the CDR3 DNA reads TGTGCCAGCAGTGAGCAGGGGGAGAACACTGAAGCTTTCTTT. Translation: CASSEQGENTEAFF.

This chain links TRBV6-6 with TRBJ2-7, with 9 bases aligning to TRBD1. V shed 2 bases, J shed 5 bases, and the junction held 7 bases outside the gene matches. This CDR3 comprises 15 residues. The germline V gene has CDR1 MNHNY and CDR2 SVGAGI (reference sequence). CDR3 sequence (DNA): TGTGCCAGCAGTTACCTGGGACAGGGAAATAACGAGCAGTACTTC. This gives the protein CASSYLGQGNNEQYF.

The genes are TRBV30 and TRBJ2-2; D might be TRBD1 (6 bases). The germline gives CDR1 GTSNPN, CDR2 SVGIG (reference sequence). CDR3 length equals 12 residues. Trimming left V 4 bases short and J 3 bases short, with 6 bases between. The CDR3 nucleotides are TGTGCCTGGAACAGGGACACCGGGGAGCTGTTTTTT. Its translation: CAWNRDTGELFF.

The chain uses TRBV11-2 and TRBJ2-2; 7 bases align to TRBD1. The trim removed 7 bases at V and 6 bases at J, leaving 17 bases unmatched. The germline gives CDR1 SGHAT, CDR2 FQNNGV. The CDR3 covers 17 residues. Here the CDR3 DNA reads TGTGCCAGCAACCCCCCCGGGGACAGTGACCAGCCCGGGGAGCTGTTTTTT. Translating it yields CASNPPGDSDQPGELFF.

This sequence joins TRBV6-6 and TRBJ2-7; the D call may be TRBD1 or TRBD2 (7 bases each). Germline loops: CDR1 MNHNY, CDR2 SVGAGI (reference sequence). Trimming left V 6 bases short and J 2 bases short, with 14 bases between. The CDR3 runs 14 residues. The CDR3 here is CASSFQGGAYEQYF. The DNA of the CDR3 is TGTGCCAGCAGCTTTCAGGGGGGGGCCTACGAGCAGTACTTC.

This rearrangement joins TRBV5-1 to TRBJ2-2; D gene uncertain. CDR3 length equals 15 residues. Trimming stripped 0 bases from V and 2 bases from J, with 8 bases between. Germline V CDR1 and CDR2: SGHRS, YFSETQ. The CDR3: CASSLARGNTGELFF. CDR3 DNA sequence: TGCGCCAGCAGCTTGGCCCGTGGAAACACCGGGGAGCTGTTTTTT.

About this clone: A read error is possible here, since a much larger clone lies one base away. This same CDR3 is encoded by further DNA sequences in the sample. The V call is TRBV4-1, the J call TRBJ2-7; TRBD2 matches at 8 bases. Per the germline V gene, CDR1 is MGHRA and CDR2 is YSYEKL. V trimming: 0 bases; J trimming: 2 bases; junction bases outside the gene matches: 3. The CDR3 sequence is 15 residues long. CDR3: CASSQDRGGPYEQYF. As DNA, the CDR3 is TGCGCCAGCAGCCAAGATCGGGGGGGCCCCTACGAGCAGTACTTC.

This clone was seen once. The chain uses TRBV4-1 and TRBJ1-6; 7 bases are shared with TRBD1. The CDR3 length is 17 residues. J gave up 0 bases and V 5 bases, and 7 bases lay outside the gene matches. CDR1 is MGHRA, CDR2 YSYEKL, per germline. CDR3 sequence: CASSVGTVPSYNSPLHF. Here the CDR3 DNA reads TGCGCCAGCAGCGTTGGGACAGTACCCTCCTATAATTCACCCCTCCACTTT.

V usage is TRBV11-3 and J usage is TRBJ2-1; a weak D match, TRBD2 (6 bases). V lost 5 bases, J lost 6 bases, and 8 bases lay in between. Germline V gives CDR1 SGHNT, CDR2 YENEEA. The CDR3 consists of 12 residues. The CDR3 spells CASSLLANEQFF. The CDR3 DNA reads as TGTGCCAGCAGCCTACTAGCCAATGAGCAGTTCTTC. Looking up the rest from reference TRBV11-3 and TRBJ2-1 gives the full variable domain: EAGVVQSPRYKIIEKKQPVAFWCNPISGHNTLYWYLQNLGQGPELLIRYENEEAVDDSQLPKDRFSAERLKGVDSTLKIQPAELGDSAVYLCASSLLANEQFFGPGTRLTVL.

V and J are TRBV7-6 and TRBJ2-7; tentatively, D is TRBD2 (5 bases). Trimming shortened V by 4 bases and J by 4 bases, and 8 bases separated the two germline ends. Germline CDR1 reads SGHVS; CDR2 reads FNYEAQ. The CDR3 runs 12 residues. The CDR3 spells CASSSGNYEQYF. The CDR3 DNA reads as TGTGCCAGCAGCTCGGGGAATTACGAGCAGTACTTC.

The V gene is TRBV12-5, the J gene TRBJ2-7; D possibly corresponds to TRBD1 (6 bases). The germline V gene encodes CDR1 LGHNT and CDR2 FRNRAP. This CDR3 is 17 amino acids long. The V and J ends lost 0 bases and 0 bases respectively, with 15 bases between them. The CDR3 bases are TGTGCTAGTGGTTTGGTACGAGAAGGGGGTAGCTCCTACGAGCAGTACTTC. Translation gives CASGLVREGGSSYEQYF.

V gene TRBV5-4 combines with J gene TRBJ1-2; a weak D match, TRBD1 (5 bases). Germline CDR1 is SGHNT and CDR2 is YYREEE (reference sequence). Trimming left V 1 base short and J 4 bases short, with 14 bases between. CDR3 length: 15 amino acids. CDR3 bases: TGTGCCAGCAGCTTGTGGCCCGGGACTGGCTATGGCTACACCTTC. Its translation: CASSLWPGTGYGYTF. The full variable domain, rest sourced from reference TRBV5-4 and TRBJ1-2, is ETGVTQSPTHLIKTRGQQVTLRCSSQSGHNTVSWYQQALGQGPQFIFQYYREEENGRGNFPPRFSGLQFPNYSSELNVNALELDDSALYLCASSLWPGTGYGYTFGSGTRLTVV.

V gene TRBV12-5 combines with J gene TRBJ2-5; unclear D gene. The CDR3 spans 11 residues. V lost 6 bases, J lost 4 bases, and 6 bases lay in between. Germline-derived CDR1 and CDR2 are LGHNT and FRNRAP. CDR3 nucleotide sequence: TGTGCTAGTGGGGAACGAGAGACCCAGTACTTC. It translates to CASGERETQYF. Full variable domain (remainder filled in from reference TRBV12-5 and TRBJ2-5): DARVTQTPRHKVTEMGQEVTMRCQPILGHNTVFWYRQTMMQGLELLAYFRNRAPLDDSGMPKDRFSAEMPDATLATLKIQPSEPRDSAVYFCASGERETQYFGPGTRLLVL.

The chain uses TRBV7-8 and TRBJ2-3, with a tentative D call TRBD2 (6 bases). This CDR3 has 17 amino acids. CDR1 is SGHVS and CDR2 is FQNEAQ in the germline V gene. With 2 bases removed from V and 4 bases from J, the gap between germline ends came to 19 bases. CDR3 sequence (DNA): TGTGCCAGCAGCTTATCCCGACTAGTGAGGGGCCCAGATACGCAGTATTTT. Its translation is CASSLSRLVRGPDTQYF.

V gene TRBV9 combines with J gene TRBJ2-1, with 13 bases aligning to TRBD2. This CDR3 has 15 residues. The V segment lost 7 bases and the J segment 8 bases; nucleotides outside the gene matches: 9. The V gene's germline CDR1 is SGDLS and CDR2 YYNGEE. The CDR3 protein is CASSRTSGGADEQFF. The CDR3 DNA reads TGTGCCAGCTCCAGGACTAGCGGGGGCGCCGATGAGCAGTTCTTC.